Listed below are T cell receptor beta chains from one sample, sequenced in a study of T cell changes during pregnancy in multiple sclerosis. Sequenced by immunoSEQ multiplex PCR; TCRdb stores in-frame clones only, minus some. This sample carries around 130,000 clones, approximately 96% of them seen once, and the ten largest clones take less than 0.55%. The sequences come from peripheral blood, collected after pregnancy. All receptors derive from a female donor with multiple sclerosis, enrolled in a pregnancy study. Each CDR3 is given with its conserved first and last residue. Fields, in order: J gene, D gene, V gene, clone size, CDR3 protein, CDR3 DNA. D genes are given only for firm matches. Not all rows give a size; the values are once, few, many and, for expanded clones, a class.

j_call: TRBJ2-1
d_call: TRBD2
v_call: TRBV5-4
clone_size: -
cdr3_aa: CASSATSGSYNEQFF
cdr3_nt: TGTGCCAGCAGCGCAACTAGCGGGTCCTACAATGAGCAGTTCTTC

j_call: TRBJ2-4
d_call: TRBD1
v_call: TRBV7-9
clone_size: -
cdr3_aa: CASSPVTGVNIQYF
cdr3_nt: TGTGCCAGCAGCCCCGTTACAGGGGTAAACATTCAGTACTTC

j_call: TRBJ2-5
d_call: -
v_call: TRBV13
clone_size: -
cdr3_aa: CASSPPGFETQYF
cdr3_nt: TGTGCCAGCAGCCCCCCGGGATTCGAGACCCAGTACTTC

j_call: TRBJ2-7
d_call: TRBD2
v_call: TRBV7-8
clone_size: -
cdr3_aa: CASSSDSGRTNYEQYF
cdr3_nt: TGTGCCAGCAGCTCCGATAGCGGGAGGACCAACTACGAGCAGTACTTC

j_call: TRBJ1-4
d_call: -
v_call: TRBV5-1
clone_size: -
cdr3_aa: CASSRTITNNEKLFF
cdr3_nt: TGCGCCAGCAGCCGGACAATTACAAATAATGAAAAACTGTTTTTT

j_call: TRBJ1-5
d_call: TRBD1
v_call: TRBV2
clone_size: -
cdr3_aa: CASRQTGDQPQHF
cdr3_nt: TGTGCCAGCAGGCAGACAGGGGATCAGCCCCAGCATTTT

j_call: TRBJ2-1
d_call: TRBD2
v_call: TRBV7-9
clone_size: -
cdr3_aa: CASSPHLAGVYNEQFF
cdr3_nt: TGTGCCAGCAGTCCCCATCTAGCGGGAGTATACAATGAGCAGTTCTTC

j_call: TRBJ2-2
d_call: -
v_call: TRBV5-1
clone_size: -
cdr3_aa: CASSQGTGELFF
cdr3_nt: TGCGCCAGCTCTCAGGGGACCGGGGAGCTGTTTTTT

j_call: TRBJ1-2
d_call: -
v_call: TRBV27
clone_size: -
cdr3_aa: CASSLAGSTPSVGYTF
cdr3_nt: TGTGCCAGCAGTTTAGCGGGGTCTACACCATCGGTTGGCTACACCTTC

j_call: TRBJ2-3
d_call: TRBD1
v_call: TRBV27
clone_size: -
cdr3_aa: CASTGQGASTDTQYF
cdr3_nt: TGTGCCAGCACGGGACAGGGGGCCAGCACAGATACGCAGTATTTT

j_call: TRBJ1-1
d_call: TRBD1
v_call: TRBV18
clone_size: -
cdr3_aa: CASSRDSINTEAFF
cdr3_nt: TGTGCCAGCTCACGGGACAGCATTAACACTGAAGCTTTCTTT

j_call: TRBJ1-5
d_call: TRBD1
v_call: TRBV5-6
clone_size: -
cdr3_aa: CASSPGTGDNQPQHF
cdr3_nt: TGTGCCAGCAGCCCCGGAACAGGGGACAATCAGCCCCAGCATTTT

j_call: TRBJ1-1
d_call: TRBD1
v_call: TRBV9
clone_size: -
cdr3_aa: CASSAAPGQGTEAFF
cdr3_nt: TGTGCCAGCAGCGCGGCTCCGGGACAGGGCACTGAAGCTTTCTTT

j_call: TRBJ2-7
d_call: TRBD1
v_call: TRBV18
clone_size: -
cdr3_aa: CASSPDRGRYEQYF
cdr3_nt: TGTGCCAGCTCGCCGGACAGGGGAAGGTACGAGCAGTACTTC

j_call: TRBJ2-2
d_call: TRBD2
v_call: TRBV15
clone_size: -
cdr3_aa: CATSREGVTSGPRDTGELFF
cdr3_nt: TGTGCCACCAGCAGAGAGGGGGTGACTAGCGGCCCGCGGGACACCGGGGAGCTGTTTTTT

j_call: TRBJ2-1
d_call: -
v_call: TRBV5-5
clone_size: once
cdr3_aa: CASSLAGQYNEQFF
cdr3_nt: TGTGCCAGCAGCTTGGCTGGGCAGTACAATGAGCAGTTCTTC

j_call: TRBJ2-2
d_call: -
v_call: TRBV27
clone_size: -
cdr3_aa: CASSLSGGRWKTGELFF
cdr3_nt: TGTGCCAGCAGTTTATCGGGAGGCCGGTGGAAGACCGGGGAGCTGTTTTTT

j_call: TRBJ1-1
d_call: TRBD1
v_call: TRBV7-9
clone_size: once
cdr3_aa: CASSPPGQGGTEAFF
cdr3_nt: TGTGCCAGCAGCCCCCCAGGACAGGGTGGCACTGAAGCTTTCTTT

j_call: TRBJ2-7
d_call: TRBD2
v_call: TRBV29-1
clone_size: few
cdr3_aa: CSVEVASGGYEQYF
cdr3_nt: TGCAGCGTTGAAGTGGCTAGCGGGGGGTACGAGCAGTACTTC

j_call: TRBJ1-2
d_call: -
v_call: TRBV6-5
clone_size: -
cdr3_aa: CASTTPGLGPYGYTF
cdr3_nt: TGTGCCAGCACCACCCCGGGGTTAGGGCCCTATGGCTACACCTTC

j_call: TRBJ2-2
d_call: -
v_call: TRBV2
clone_size: -
cdr3_aa: CASSEISGAGELFF
cdr3_nt: TGTGCCAGCAGTGAAATTTCGGGGGCCGGGGAGCTGTTTTTT

j_call: TRBJ2-1
d_call: -
v_call: TRBV12-2
clone_size: once
cdr3_aa: CASRLAYYSQSTSPHNEQFF
cdr3_nt: TGTGCAAGTCGCTTAGCGTATTACTCGCAGTCTACTAGCCCCCACAATGAGCAGTTCTTC

j_call: TRBJ1-5
d_call: -
v_call: TRBV7-2
clone_size: -
cdr3_aa: CASSFGRGVEQPQHF
cdr3_nt: TGTGCCAGCAGCTTCGGCAGGGGAGTTGAACAGCCCCAGCATTTT